The next 5 T cell receptor beta chains were all read from a single sample in a study of blood T cell repertoires in COVID-19. Clones were read by immunoSEQ multiplex PCR, and TCRdb kept only the in-frame ones, dropping some. The table shows more than 150,000 clones, with 70% to 90% occurring only once. The sequencing input was peripheral blood. Receptor source: a woman aged 70 to 79 with acute or convalescent COVID-19.

This clone was counted between two and nine times. The V gene is TRBV4-1, the J gene TRBJ1-2; TRBD1 matches 8 bases. Per germline, CDR1 MGHRA and CDR2 YSYEKL. After removal of 0 bases from V and 13 bases from J, the junction contained 16 bases not matched to a gene. The CDR3 sequence is 16 residues long. The CDR3 is CASSQDIFGQGFRVTF. Here the CDR3 DNA reads TGCGCCAGCAGCCAAGATATATTCGGACAGGGATTTCGAGTCACCTTC.

The V and J genes are TRBV29-1 and TRBJ2-5, with D unresolved. The CDR3 runs to 12 residues. V lost 4 bases to trimming and J lost 5 bases, with 11 bases between them. Germline V lookup: CDR1 SQVTM, CDR2 ANQGSEA. The CDR3 nucleotides read TGCAGCGTTGCCTTCGACTGGGAGACCCAGTACTTC. It specifies CSVAFDWETQYF.

This clone was seen a few times. The CDR3 loop is CASSLSAGGPAEQFF. CDR3 nucleotide sequence: TGTGCCAGCAGCTTATCGGCGGGAGGGCCTGCGGAGCAGTTCTTC. This chain connects TRBV7-3 to TRBJ2-1; 9 bases are shared with TRBD2. Germline CDR1 SGHTA, CDR2 FQGTGA. The CDR3 extends over 15 amino acids. J gave up 10 bases and V 2 bases, and 9 bases lay outside the gene matches.

The rearrangement joins TRBV6-5 to TRBJ1-6; D perhaps matches TRBD1 (5 bases). The CDR3 consists of 14 residues. The germline V gene has CDR1 MNHEY and CDR2 SVGAGI. Trimming pared 7 bases from V and 15 bases from J, leaving 22 bases between. Written as DNA, the CDR3 is TGTGCCAGCATCCCTAGCGGGGGGGGAGGTCGCCTCCACTTT. It yields the protein CASIPSGGGGRLHF.

This clone has more than one count but fewer than ten. The chain employs TRBV2 and TRBJ1-1; unclear D gene. The germline V gene encodes CDR1 SNHLY and CDR2 FYNNEI. This CDR3 spans 15 amino acids. The V gene lost 1 base and the J gene lost 0 bases, with 9 bases spanning the gap. The CDR3 DNA reads TGTGCCAGCAGTGAAGGCCTCCAGGTGAACACTGAAGCTTTCTTT. Amino acids: CASSEGLQVNTEAFF.